This is a list of T cell receptor beta chains from one sample in a study of neurological immune-mediated disorders. Via MiXCR, TCRdb re-called the 5' RACE reads, giving one row per CDR3 protein. The repertoire includes approximately 46,000 distinct CDR3 sequences, 9% to 10% of them detected once, and 1.6% sits in the top ten. The sequencing sample was made of PBMCs. Receptors were obtained from a woman between 40 and 55 years old in good health. The CDR3 runs from the conserved cysteine through the conserved F or W. A D gene is named only where the DNA matches it firmly. Clone size is not always given. Where it is, it says once, few, many or a class for expanded clones.

j_gene: TRBJ1-3; abundance: many; v_gene: TRBV25-1; d_gene: NA; CDR3nt: TGTGCCAGCAGTGCGTTTACAGGGACTGGAAACACCATATATTTT; CDR3aa: CASSAFTGTGNTIYF
j_gene: TRBJ2-3; abundance: many; v_gene: TRBV5-1; d_gene: NA; CDR3nt: TGCGCCAGCAGCCATGGGTCGACAGATACGCAGTATTTT; CDR3aa: CASSHGSTDTQYF
j_gene: TRBJ1-1; abundance: many; v_gene: TRBV12-3/TRBV12-4; d_gene: NA; CDR3nt: TGTGCCAGCAGTTTAAGACTTTGGGCCGCTGGCGGGACTGAAGCTTTCTTT; CDR3aa: CASSLRLWAAGGTEAFF
j_gene: TRBJ2-1; abundance: few; v_gene: TRBV12-3/TRBV12-4; d_gene: NA; CDR3nt: TGTGCCAGCAGTCTCCTAGCGCATAGCTCCTACAATGAGCAGTTCTTC; CDR3aa: CASSLLAHSSYNEQFF
j_gene: TRBJ2-1; abundance: many; v_gene: TRBV5-5; d_gene: NA; CDR3nt: TGTGCCAGCAGCTTGGTCCAGGCCTACAATGAGCAGTTCTTC; CDR3aa: CASSLVQAYNEQFF
j_gene: TRBJ2-4; abundance: NA; v_gene: TRBV12-3/TRBV12-4; d_gene: NA; CDR3nt: TGTACCAGCAGTTACCCGACTGGCATTCAGTACTTC; CDR3aa: CTSSYPTGIQYF
j_gene: TRBJ2-7; abundance: many; v_gene: TRBV7-6; d_gene: NA; CDR3nt: TGTGCCAGCAGCTTAGAGGGGAACCCAAACTCCTACGAGCAGTACTTC; CDR3aa: CASSLEGNPNSYEQYF
j_gene: TRBJ1-2; abundance: many; v_gene: TRBV10-2; d_gene: NA; CDR3nt: TGCGCCAGCAGTGAGTCTACGGGGACCCCCTATGGCTACACCTTC; CDR3aa: CASSESTGTPYGYTF
j_gene: TRBJ1-2; abundance: many; v_gene: TRBV5-5; d_gene: NA; CDR3nt: TGTGCCAGCAGGGAGGAAGGGGTCGGTGGTGATGGCTACACCTTC; CDR3aa: CASREEGVGGDGYTF
j_gene: TRBJ2-5; abundance: many; v_gene: TRBV24-1; d_gene: NA; CDR3nt: TGTGCCACCAGTAGGTGGGACCAAGAGACCCAGTACTTC; CDR3aa: CATSRWDQETQYF
j_gene: TRBJ2-3; abundance: many; v_gene: TRBV9; d_gene: TRBD1; CDR3nt: TGTGCCAGCGGGGACAGTCAAGATACGCAGTATTTT; CDR3aa: CASGDSQDTQYF
j_gene: TRBJ2-7; abundance: many; v_gene: TRBV5-1; d_gene: NA; CDR3nt: TGCGCCAGCAGTCCCGACGGATCCTACGAGCAGTACTTC; CDR3aa: CASSPDGSYEQYF
j_gene: TRBJ1-6; abundance: many; v_gene: TRBV7-2; d_gene: NA; CDR3nt: TGTGCCAGCAGCGCGACGCGGGGGTCACCCCACTTT; CDR3aa: CASSATRGSPHF
j_gene: TRBJ1-1; abundance: many; v_gene: TRBV12-3/TRBV12-4; d_gene: TRBD1; CDR3nt: TGTGCCAGCAGTCTCACAGGGGGAGGCACTGAAGCTTTCTTT; CDR3aa: CASSLTGGGTEAFF
j_gene: TRBJ2-2; abundance: many; v_gene: TRBV5-1; d_gene: NA; CDR3nt: TGCGCCAGCAGCCTCCAGGGCGGACTCGCCGGGGAGCTGTTTTTT; CDR3aa: CASSLQGGLAGELFF
j_gene: TRBJ2-3; abundance: few; v_gene: TRBV6-1; d_gene: TRBD2; CDR3nt: TGTGCCAGCAGTGAACCGACTAGCGCCACAGATACGCAGTATTTT; CDR3aa: CASSEPTSATDTQYF
j_gene: TRBJ2-1; abundance: many; v_gene: TRBV2; d_gene: TRBD1; CDR3nt: TGTGCCAGCAGAACGACAGGGACCAATGAGCAGTTCTTC; CDR3aa: CASRTTGTNEQFF